The present T cell receptor beta chain was sequenced within a study of Ad26.COV2.S vaccination and SARS-CoV-2 variants. As for the study in general: Intramuscular Ad26.COV2.S doses were given once or twice, 56 days apart. Findings and limits, study-wide: Vaccine recipients and placebo recipients showed similar non-spike TCR breadth.

Regarding treatment: roughly 19 received Ad26.COV2.S at low or high dose, single or two shots; about 5 received placebo; per-sample allocation not given. Collection of the samples took place on day 63 after the first injection of vaccine or placebo. CDR3 length: 13 residues. CDR1 SGHRS and CDR2 YFSETQ come from the germline V gene. V was pared by 4 bases and J by 5 bases, with 13 bases between. On this clone: Its target is unknown.

The protocol was immunoSEQ multiplex PCR, while the TCRdb copy is restricted to in-frame clones and leaves out a portion. The sample yields around 300,000 clones, 88% seen once. V is TRBV5-1 and J is TRBJ2-7, with D tentatively TRBD2 (6 bases). This receptor was identified in a person between 18 and 59 years old who received the Ad26.COV2.S COVID-19 vaccine or a placebo. The sample was peripheral blood, taken in a trial of Ad26.COV2.S vaccine versus placebo. The CDR3 nucleotides are TGCGCCAGCAGCCGGGGGAGCAGCGACGAGCAGTACTTC. Encoded protein: CASSRGSSDEQYF.